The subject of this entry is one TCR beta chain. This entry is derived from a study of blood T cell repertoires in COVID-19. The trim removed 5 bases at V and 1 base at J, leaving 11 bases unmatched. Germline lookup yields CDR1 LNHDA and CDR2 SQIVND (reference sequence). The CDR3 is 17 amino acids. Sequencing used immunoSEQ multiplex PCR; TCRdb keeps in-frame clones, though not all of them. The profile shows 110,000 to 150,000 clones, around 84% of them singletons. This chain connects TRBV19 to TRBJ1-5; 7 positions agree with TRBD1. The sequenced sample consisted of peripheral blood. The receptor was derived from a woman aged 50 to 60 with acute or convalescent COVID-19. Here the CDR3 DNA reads TGTGCCAGTAGTTTACAGGGGACTGGATTGAGCAATCAGCCCCAGCATTTT. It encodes CASSLQGTGLSNQPQHF.